The clone carrying this T cell receptor (beta chain) has at least ten counts. This specimen comes from a study of T cells in Graves' hyperthyroidism and ophthalmopathy. Overall study: The authors collected peripheral blood at initial diagnosis, before any treatment.

Each ophthalmopathy patient scored at least 3 on the Clinical Activity Score and at least 4 on NOSPECS grade, with duration under 3 months. For the diagnoses, clinical symptoms, serum thyroxine and TRAb, thyroid ultrasound and orbital computed tomography were used. It was RNA transcripts that yielded the amplified TCR beta CDR3 regions. HTBI primers were employed in a first-round RT-PCR of the TCR CDR3. MiXCR, run by TCRdb on the multiplex PCR reads, gives a single entry per CDR3 protein. The repertoire holds about 400,000 distinct CDR3 sequences, with more than 12% as singletons. The CDR3 is made up of 14 amino acids. Germline-derived CDR1 and CDR2 are MDHEN and SYDVKM. Trimming removed 2 bases from V and 4 bases from J, with 11 bases in between.

The chain combines TRBV28 with TRBJ1-1, with D possibly TRBD1 on 5 matching bases. This TCR was recovered from a woman aged 25 to 39 with Graves' ophthalmopathy. The sequencing sample was made of blood. The CDR3 sequence: CASSLSLGGTEAFF. The CDR3 bases are TGTGCCAGCAGTTTAAGCTTGGGGGGCACTGAAGCTTTCTTT.